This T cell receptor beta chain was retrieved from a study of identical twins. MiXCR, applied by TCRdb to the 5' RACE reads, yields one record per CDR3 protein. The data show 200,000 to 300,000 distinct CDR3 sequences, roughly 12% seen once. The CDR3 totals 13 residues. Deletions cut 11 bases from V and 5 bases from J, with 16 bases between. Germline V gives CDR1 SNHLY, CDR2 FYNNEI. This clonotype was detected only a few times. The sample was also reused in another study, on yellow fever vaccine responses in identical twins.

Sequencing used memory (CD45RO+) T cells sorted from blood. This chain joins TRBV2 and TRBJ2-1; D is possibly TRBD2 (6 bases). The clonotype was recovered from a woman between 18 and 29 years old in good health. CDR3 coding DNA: TGTGCCGGAGCGGGTCCCGCCGACAATGAGCAGTTCTTC. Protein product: CAGAGPADNEQFF.